The 25 T cell receptor beta chains given below trace back to one sample, sequenced in a study of blood T cells in healthy people across ages. A second roughly 6 to 12 cycle PCR used barcoded and J-beta primers. TCRdb reprocessed the 5' RACE reads via MiXCR and lists one record per CDR3 protein. This table holds under 850,000 distinct CDR3 sequences, roughly 35% found once. Specimen: blood. These receptors were obtained from a man younger than 35 in good health.

As concerns this clonotype: A much larger clone is a single base away; this may be a read error. The V gene is TRBV5-1, the J gene TRBJ2-1; the D gene is possibly TRBD2 (5 bases). V was shortened by 0 bases and J by 10 bases, with 14 bases between the two germline ends. The CDR3 sequence is 14 residues long. CDR1 SGHRS and CDR2 YFSETQ come from the germline V gene. CDR3 sequence reads: CASSLGSWESEQFF. CDR3 sequence (DNA): TGCGCCAGCAGCTTGGGTTCCTGGGAGTCGGAGCAGTTCTTC. The full variable domain, its missing parts supplied by reference TRBV5-1 and TRBJ2-1, is KAGVTQTPRYLIKTRGQQVTLSCSPISGHRSVSWYQQTPGQGLQFLFEYFSETQRNKGNFPGRFSGRQFSNSRSEMNVSTLELGDSALYLCASSLGSWESEQFFGPGTRLTVL.

This sequence joins TRBV29-1 and TRBJ2-7; 9 bases match TRBD1. Germline lookup yields CDR1 SQVTM and CDR2 ANQGSEA. After removal of 6 bases from V and 6 bases from J, the junction contained 9 bases not matched to a gene. This CDR3 spans 13 amino acids. CDR3 bases: TGCAGCGTGGGGCGGGACAGGGCCTCCGAGCAGTACTTC. This encodes CSVGRDRASEQYF.

The chain employs TRBV6-5 and TRBJ1-1; D unresolved. Germline CDR1 and CDR2: MNHEY and SVGAGI. The CDR3 is made up of 11 amino acids. Trimming stripped 6 bases from V and 5 bases from J, with 7 bases between. The CDR3 sequence: CASRIGTEAFF. In DNA form, the CDR3 reads TGTGCCAGCAGGATTGGGACTGAAGCTTTCTTT.

This clonotype has only a few counts. The V call is TRBV24-1, the J call TRBJ2-1; 9 bases match TRBD1. This CDR3 comprises 15 residues. Trimming at V came to 1 base and at J to 6 bases, leaving 3 bases not matched to a gene. Germline V gene data show CDR1 as KGHDR and CDR2 as SFDVKD. CDR3 amino acids: CATSDLGTGINEQFF. In DNA form, the CDR3 reads TGTGCCACCAGTGATTTAGGGACAGGGATCAATGAGCAGTTCTTC.

This chain links TRBV20-1 with TRBJ1-5; 9 bases agree with TRBD1. Unmatched junction bases numbered 6, after V lost 7 bases and J lost 5 bases. Germline V gives CDR1 DFQATT, CDR2 SNEGSKA (reference sequence). The CDR3 is made up of 13 amino acids. The CDR3 here is CSVNRGRDQPQHF. The CDR3 DNA reads as TGCAGTGTAAACAGGGGGCGCGATCAGCCCCAGCATTTT.

The chain recombines TRBV5-5 with TRBJ2-1; a possible D gene is TRBD2 (6 bases). Trimming took 2 bases from V and 13 from J, leaving 19 bases between them. From germline, CDR1 is SGHKS and CDR2 YYEKEE (reference sequence). The CDR3 is 14 residues long. The CDR3 DNA is TGTGCCAGCAGCTTCCCCGGGAGTCGGGAGACCCAGTTCTTC. Translating gives CASSFPGSRETQFF.

This clonotype was counted ten times or more. This chain joins TRBV20-1 and TRBJ1-1; possible D gene TRBD1, 5 bases. The V end lost 2 bases, the J end lost 1 base, and 8 bases lay between the germline ends. The CDR3 length is 13 residues. Per germline, CDR1 DFQATT and CDR2 SNEGSKA (reference sequence). The CDR3 nucleotides read TGCAGTGCTAGACGGGGCGGGAACACTGAAGCTTTCTTT. Translation: CSARRGGNTEAFF.

This clonotype was found many times. The chain has TRBV7-2 and TRBJ1-2, with unresolved D. The V gene's germline CDR1 is SGHTA and CDR2 FQGNSA. This CDR3 is 14 amino acids long. The V and J ends lost 1 base and 2 bases respectively, with 8 bases between them. The CDR3 DNA is TGTGCCAGCAGCTTAGATGCAGAGAACTATGGCTACACCTTC. Translating it yields CASSLDAENYGYTF.

This clonotype was recorded many times. J is TRBJ2-1 and V is TRBV20-1; 8 nucleotides match TRBD1. The CDR3 consists of 13 residues. The V and J ends lost 4 bases and 6 bases, in that order; junction bases with no gene match: 5. The germline V gene has CDR1 DFQATT and CDR2 SNEGSKA (reference sequence). DNA of the CDR3: TGCAGTGCTACCGGACAGGGCCCCAATGAGCAGTTCTTC. The encoded protein is CSATGQGPNEQFF.

The rearrangement uses TRBV21-1 and TRBJ1-4; the table's D call of TRBD1 was not tested on the DNA. TRBV21-1 is recorded as a pseudogene. This CDR3 is 14 amino acids long. CDR3 sequence reads: CASTQGETNEKLFF. Written as DNA, the CDR3 is TGTGCCAGCACCCAGGGGGAAACTAATGAAAAACTGTTTTTT.

The rearrangement links TRBV4-1 to TRBJ1-2; unclear D gene. The CDR3 has 14 amino acids. The V end was cut by 3 bases, the J end by 0 bases, with 8 bases between. CDR1 is MGHRA, CDR2 YSYEKL, per germline. CDR3 residues: CASSQTTANYGYTF. CDR3 nucleotides: TGCGCCAGCAGCCAGACAACCGCTAACTATGGCTACACCTTC.

A few counts support this clonotype. The rearrangement joins TRBV28 to TRBJ1-2; D not certain. The CDR3 contains 13 residues. V was cut by 7 bases and J by 0 bases, with 9 bases left in between. Germline lookup yields CDR1 MDHEN and CDR2 SYDVKM. In DNA form, the CDR3 reads TGTGCCAGCAAGGACGTCGCTAACTATGGCTACACCTTC. Translation gives CASKDVANYGYTF.

The chain couples TRBV29-1 to TRBJ2-2; D might be TRBD1 or TRBD2, each matching 6 bases. The CDR3 runs to 15 residues. V was trimmed by 5 bases and J by 3 bases, leaving 16 bases between them. CDR1 is SQVTM, CDR2 ANQGSEA, per germline. CDR3 nucleotide sequence: TGCAGCGTTTACCCTCGGGGGCGCGACACCGGGGAGCTGTTTTTT. As protein: CSVYPRGRDTGELFF.

This clonotype has a handful of counts. V usage is TRBV12-3 or TRBV12-4 and J usage is TRBJ2-1, with TRBD1 matching 9 bases. V lost 5 bases to trimming and J lost 5 bases; unmatched junction nucleotides: 13. The CDR3 is made up of 17 amino acids. CDR3 sequence: CASSPQRDRVPHNEQFF. The CDR3 DNA sequence: TGTGCCAGCAGTCCGCAAAGGGACAGGGTCCCCCACAATGAGCAGTTCTTC.

The chain is built from TRBV12-5 and TRBJ2-7; TRBD2 aligns across 13 bases. The J segment lost 7 bases and the V segment lost 2 bases, leaving 8 bases of the junction unmatched. From germline, CDR1 is LGHNT and CDR2 FRNRAP. This CDR3 comprises 16 residues. CDR3 amino acids: CASGLTSGGAYNEQYF. CDR3 DNA sequence: TGTGCTAGTGGTTTGACTAGCGGGGGGGCCTACAATGAGCAGTACTTC.

This chain uses TRBV7-2 with TRBJ1-6, with TRBD1 matching over 10 bases. Germline assignment: CDR1 SGHTA and CDR2 FQGNSA. The J segment lost 8 bases and the V segment lost 5 bases, leaving 3 bases of the junction unmatched. The CDR3 has 14 amino acids. The DNA for the CDR3 is TGTGCCAGCAGCCAGACAGGGGGCGATTCACCCCTCCACTTT. Translating it yields CASSQTGGDSPLHF.

This clonotype occurred many times. The chain has TRBV12-3 or TRBV12-4 and TRBJ2-3, with a weak D call TRBD2 (6 bases). Trimming removed 1 base at V and 0 bases at J, with 11 bases between. CDR3 size: 16 residues. CDR3 sequence (DNA): TGTGCCAGCAGTTTAGGACTAGGCGCGAGCACAGATACGCAGTATTTT. It encodes CASSLGLGASTDTQYF.

V is TRBV20-1 and J is TRBJ1-3; unclear D gene. CDR3 length equals 13 residues. Germline V gene lookup returns CDR1 DFQATT and CDR2 SNEGSKA (reference sequence). V lost 6 bases and J lost 4, with 13 bases in between. The CDR3 loop is CSAPKGSGNTIYF. The CDR3 nucleotides read TGCAGTGCCCCGAAGGGTTCCGGAAACACCATATATTTT.

This clonotype was observed at least ten times. V gene TRBV20-1 combines with J gene TRBJ1-4, with D possibly being TRBD1 (5 bases). Germline V gives CDR1 DFQATT, CDR2 SNEGSKA (reference sequence). The CDR3 is 18 residues long. CDR3 in amino acids: CSARIAGGVQATNEKLFF. The DNA for the CDR3 is TGCAGCGCACGGATCGCTGGGGGGGTCCAGGCAACTAATGAAAAACTGTTTTTT.

This clonotype was seen a few times. The chain uses TRBV6-5 and TRBJ1-2; D possibly corresponds to TRBD1 (6 bases). Germline V gene lookup returns CDR1 MNHEY and CDR2 SVGAGI. The CDR3 spans 12 residues. V lost 6 bases and J 7 bases, leaving 12 bases between the germline ends. CDR3 bases: TGTGCCAGCAGAGAACAGGGACCTGGCTACACCTTC. Its protein product is CASREQGPGYTF.

The rearrangement uses TRBV12-3 or TRBV12-4 and TRBJ1-5, with D hard to call. V shed 0 bases and J shed 0 bases, with 12 bases lying between them. This CDR3 comprises 17 residues. The DNA of the CDR3 is TGTGCCAGCAGTTTAGCGCGGATGGTAGATAGCAATCAGCCCCAGCATTTT. This codes for CASSLARMVDSNQPQHF.

This chain connects TRBV10-3 to TRBJ1-2, with a possible D match to TRBD1 (6 bases). CDR1 is ENHRY and CDR2 is SYGVKD in the germline V gene. V was clipped by 6 bases and J by 4 bases, with 18 bases between them. The CDR3 consists of 15 residues. The CDR3 nucleotides are TGTGCCATCAGCGCGTCGACAGGCATTGGCTATGGCTACACCTTC. Protein sequence: CAISASTGIGYGYTF.

This clonotype was detected many times. CDR3 amino acids: CASSPSWTSGETQYF. The CDR3 DNA is TGCGCCAGCAGCCCCTCATGGACTAGCGGAGAGACCCAGTACTTC. This chain joins TRBV5-1 and TRBJ2-5; TRBD2 matches 10 bases. Germline trimming cut 4 bases from V and 4 bases from J; bases unmatched to any gene: 7. Germline CDR1 and CDR2: SGHRS and YFSETQ. The CDR3 loop spans 15 amino acids.

In its sample, this clonotype was seen a few times. This sequence joins TRBV7-2 and TRBJ1-1; D gene uncertain. Germline loops: CDR1 SGHTA, CDR2 FQGNSA. The CDR3 has 15 amino acids. V lost 5 bases and J 0 bases, leaving 13 bases between the germline ends. CDR3: CASSTWTEVNTEAFF. In DNA form, the CDR3 reads TGTGCCAGCAGCACCTGGACGGAAGTGAACACTGAAGCTTTCTTT.

CDR3 in amino acids: CASSQEWYGEQTQFF. The DNA of the CDR3 is TGCGCCAGCAGCCAAGAGTGGTATGGGGAACAGACCCAGTTCTTC. The V call is TRBV4-3, the J call TRBJ2-1; D gene unclear. The germline V gene encodes CDR1 LGHNA and CDR2 YSLEER. The CDR3 extends over 15 amino acids. V lost 0 bases and J lost 13, with 19 bases in between.